The text below deals with one T cell receptor beta chain. V gave up 6 bases and J gave up 2 bases, with 14 bases separating them. CDR3 length equals 14 residues. Germline lookup yields CDR1 MDHEN and CDR2 SYDVKM. Here immunoSEQ multiplex PCR was the method, and the copy in TCRdb shows in-frame clones only, minus some. The data show 130,000 or so clones, 86% seen once. This sample stems from a study of blood T cell repertoires in COVID-19. The V gene is TRBV28, the J gene TRBJ2-7; D not resolved. The source material was peripheral blood. This clonotype was sampled from a woman aged 60 to 75 with acute or convalescent COVID-19. Written as DNA, the CDR3 is TGTGCCAGCAGCCCCTCGGGTGTTCCCTACGAGCAGTACTTC. It codes for CASSPSGVPYEQYF.